This passage covers 9 T cell receptor beta chains from one sample sequenced in a study of shared clonotypes between healthy human individuals. The method was immunoSEQ multiplex PCR; TCRdb's version includes in-frame clones alone and lacks a portion of them. This sample has around 2.3 million clones, with approximately 94% found just once. The sequenced sample was naive CD4+ T cells sorted from blood. Regarding subset: CD45RA+ positively selected. All receptors derive from a young man in good health.

CDR3 residues: CASSRGLGLEETQYF. As DNA, the CDR3 is TGTGCCAGCAGTCGCGGGTTGGGATTAGAAGAGACCCAGTACTTC. This chain links TRBV9 with TRBJ2-5, with a tentative D call TRBD2 (5 bases). Germline CDR1 and CDR2: SGDLS and YYNGEE. Trimming took off 5 bases at V and 3 bases at J, with 17 bases between the two ends. This CDR3 is 15 amino acids long.

The J gene is TRBJ1-3, the V gene TRBV5-6; D is unclear. Germline lookup yields CDR1 SGHDT and CDR2 YYEEEE. Trimming removed 2 bases at V and 0 bases at J, with 12 bases between. This CDR3 is 16 amino acids long. The CDR3 bases are TGTGCCAGCAGCTTAAGACTGATATCCTCTGGAAACACCATATATTTT. This codes for CASSLRLISSGNTIYF. The full variable domain, rest sourced from reference TRBV5-6 and TRBJ1-3, is DAGVTQSPTHLIKTRGQQVTLRCSPKSGHDTVSWYQQALGQGPQFIFQYYEEEERQRGNFPDRFSGHQFPNYSSELNVNALLLGDSALYLCASSLRLISSGNTIYFGEGSWLTVV.

The rearrangement uses TRBV5-4 and TRBJ2-5; a possible D gene is TRBD2 (6 bases). The length of the CDR3 is 17 residues. Between the trimmed V and J ends, which lost 0 bases and 3 bases, there was a span of 18 bases. The V gene's germline CDR1 is SGHNT and CDR2 YYREEE (reference sequence). The CDR3 nucleotides are TGTGCCAGCAGCTTGGCCCGAGGTGGGAGACTAGAAGAGACCCAGTACTTC. Encoded protein: CASSLARGGRLEETQYF.

V and J are TRBV30 and TRBJ2-7; perhaps TRBD1 as D (6 bases). The CDR3 is made up of 15 amino acids. Per germline, CDR1 GTSNPN and CDR2 SVGIG (reference sequence). Trimming took 0 bases from V and 2 from J, leaving 14 bases between them. CDR3 region: CAWSVPAGAAYEQYF. DNA for the CDR3: TGTGCCTGGAGTGTACCGGCAGGGGCAGCCTACGAGCAGTACTTC.

The chain combines TRBV5-5 with TRBJ1-1, with 7 bases aligning to TRBD1. J was trimmed by 2 bases and V by 4 bases; bases with no gene match: 2. Germline V lookup: CDR1 SGHKS, CDR2 YYEKEE (reference sequence). CDR3 length equals 13 residues. The CDR3 region has the DNA TGTGCCAGCAGCCGGGACAGTAACACTGAAGCTTTCTTT. Its translation: CASSRDSNTEAFF.

The rearrangement links TRBV18 to TRBJ1-1; TRBD1 might be the D (5 bases). The V gene's germline CDR1 is KGHSH and CDR2 LQKENI. V lost 6 bases, J lost 3 bases, and 14 bases lay in between. The CDR3 contains 14 residues. This CDR3 is CASSATGVDTEAFF. The CDR3 nucleotides are TGTGCCAGCTCCGCCACGGGGGTAGACACTGAAGCTTTCTTT.

The genes are TRBV5-4 and TRBJ2-2; 7 positions agree with TRBD2. Losses at the gene ends were 5 bases for V and 2 bases for J; bases not matched to a gene: 9. CDR1 and CDR2 from the germline V gene are SGHNT and YYREEE (reference sequence). This CDR3 has 16 residues. CDR3 nucleotides: TGTGCCAGCAGTCCCGGGGGAGGGTACAACACCGGGGAGCTGTTTTTT. Its translation: CASSPGGGYNTGELFF.

This rearrangement joins TRBV5-6 to TRBJ1-2; D remains ambiguous. Germline V CDR1 and CDR2: SGHDT, YYEEEE. The CDR3 totals 12 residues. V was shortened by 6 bases and J by 4 bases, with 10 bases between the two germline ends. The CDR3 DNA reads as TGTGCCAGCACCGGAACCGCCTATGGCTACACCTTC. Translation gives CASTGTAYGYTF.

J is TRBJ2-3 and V is TRBV10-1; D is unresolved. This CDR3 contains 12 residues. The germline V gene encodes CDR1 WNHNN and CDR2 SYGVQD (reference sequence). V lost 8 bases and J lost 6, with 12 bases in between. This CDR3 is CASSDGIDTQYF. The CDR3 DNA reads TGCGCCAGCTCGGACGGTATTGATACGCAGTATTTT.